This entry features one TCR beta chain sequence. Its antigen remains unidentified. Nothing much larger sits one base from this clone, and base qualities are not available. The data were obtained in a study of regulatory T cells in long-lasting Graves disease (dated by TCRdb to the early 2020s). The study in broad terms: Newly diagnosed Graves' disease patients had taken antithyroid drugs for less than 3 months. Persistent Graves' disease patients were compared with newly diagnosed Graves' disease patients by peripheral blood TCR sequencing and RNA sequencing. TCR sequencing covered around 13 persistent and around 20 newly diagnosed Graves' disease patients, 33 samples in total. The study was registered as a clinical trial and conducted in China.

The time point label, as the study defines it: newly diagnosed GD, antithyroid drugs for less than 3 months. For both TCR sequencing and RNA sequencing, RNA was extracted from PBMCs in TRIzol. The diagnosis of Graves' disease was made according to American Thyroid Association guidelines. The patients came from an endocrinology department in Xi'an, China. Each patient gave approximately 8.8 milliliters of peripheral blood, collected in an EDTA anticoagulant tube. Ficoll Paque Plus density gradient separation was used to isolate PBMCs, and no additional T cell sorting was done. RNA quality was checked with an Agilent 2100 Bioanalyzer and agarose gel, and concentration with a NanoDrop 2000. V lost 4 bases and J lost 8 bases, and the count of bases not matched to a germline gene is 6. Taken from the germline V gene (reference sequence), the CDR1 and CDR2 loops are LNHDA and SQIVND. The CDR3, cysteine through phenylalanine, is 14 amino acids long. CDR3 DNA is the only sequence kept; it has 42 bases, read in frame from the first base.

The library was produced with multiplex PCR. The reads were generated on an Illumina HiSeq 4000. CDR3 regions were amplified by Arm-PCR with iRepertoire HTBI primers to construct TCR beta libraries. Gel purification was performed on PCR products prior to sequencing. The published analysis was carried out like this. Gene usage analysis of CDR3 amino acid clonotypes relied on the roughly 58 TRBV and 13 to 15 TRBJ segments identified across samples. Filtered high-quality paired reads were merged into contigs using COPE and FqMerger. BLAST was used to align contigs to the IMGT TRBV, TRBD and TRBJ reference genes, and CDR3 was defined following IMGT. Highly expanded clones were defined as clonotypes with a frequency above 0.1%. Shannon entropy was used to measure repertoire diversity, and the Gini coefficient was used to measure V-J evenness. A clonotype found in more than one individual was treated as public. The public sequencing data were trimmed at Q25 with fastp and processed into clonotypes with MiXCR by TCRdb, which kept only in-frame beta chains. When rows share a CDR3 protein, they turn into one entry using the most common DNA and genes. TCRdb assigned the V and J calls; the authors' analysis was not used. Recorded for this sample are about 460,000 distinct CDR3 sequences; less than 15% of them occurred a single time. The ten largest make up roughly 18% of the sample.

Here is what the overall study found, with its caveats: As a limitation, the authors acknowledged that the small sample size may reduce accuracy. Only peripheral blood was studied, because thyroid tissue, the primary lesion, was inaccessible. TRBV28, TRBJ1-2 and TRBJ2-5 were preferentially used in persistent disease, while TRBV20-1 and TRBJ2-1 were favored in newly diagnosed disease. Persistent patients shared more public clonotypes among themselves (over 2,500) than newly diagnosed patients did (more than 950). Sequencing and analysis were restricted to the TCR beta chain. Compared with newly diagnosed patients, persistent Graves' disease patients had lower TCR Shannon entropy and fewer highly expanded clones, which suggests clonal expansion.

These records were also assigned to another study, of T cells in Graves' hyperthyroidism and ophthalmopathy. The second study's authors report: Stable Graves' hyperthyroidism was defined as the absence of progression to ophthalmopathy over 18 months of follow-up. The hyperthyroidism patients were between 18 and 65 years old and newly diagnosed, with a disease duration of less than 2 months. The study excluded patients with uncontrolled infections, other autoimmune diseases, pregnancy or lactation. Clinical symptoms, serum thyroxine and TRAb, thyroid ultrasound, and orbital computed tomography formed the basis for the diagnoses. The first round of RT-PCR for the TCR CDR3 was performed with the HTBI primer set and the Qiagen OneStep RT-PCR kit. Most expanded thyroid clonotypes (frequency above 0.001) were also found in blood, which suggests that blood repertoires may mirror thyroid immune responses. Ophthalmopathy was separated from stable hyperthyroidism by a 13 V-J signature model, with about 86% sensitivity and 81% to 83% specificity obtained in cross-validation and 80%/75% obtained in testing. In validation, the model predicted progression to ophthalmopathy a median of about 5.9 months before onset, with 65% to 71% sensitivity and around 76% specificity. A discovery cohort of around 98 patients, roughly 43 with Graves' ophthalmopathy and approximately 55 with stable Graves' hyperthyroidism, was used to find distinguishing TCR V-J signatures. Whether ophthalmopathy could be predicted prospectively was tested in an independent validation cohort made up of about 20 hyperthyroidism patients plus 17 patients who later progressed to ophthalmopathy. For training and testing, the 80 to 100 patients in the discovery cohort were randomly divided in a 7:3 ratio. The study also compared thyroid tissue and blood T-cell repertoires from a handful of Graves' hyperthyroidism patients. Following sampling, methimazole starting at 30 mg daily was given to hyperthyroidism patients, and high-dose intravenous methylprednisolone was given to ophthalmopathy patients. A second multiplex PCR round built the libraries, followed by size selection and purification. Sequencing of the libraries was done on an Illumina HiSeq2000 using paired-end 100 bp reads. SOAPnuke was used to process the raw data, with reads discarded if the reads contained adapters or uncalled bases, had a mean Phred below 15, or lacked an exact constant-primer or identifier match. COPE v1.2.5 was used to merge high-quality paired reads, and clonotypes were defined as unique nucleotide sequences. Clonotypes were aligned to IMGT TRBV, TRBD and TRBJ reference segments using MiTCR v1.1. The analysis included only V-J combinations with a frequency above 0.0001, which together covered around 99% of the repertoires. The TCS score was defined as the ratio of F50 (clonal expansion) to E x V (chaos), calculated using BLOSUM62-based TCRdist between CDR3 peptides within each V-J. Welch's t-statistics and random forest reduced approximately 520 V-J features to some 14, which were used in a naive Bayes classifier (R e1071). No statistical method was used to fix the sample size in advance, and group allocation was not hidden from the investigators. TCR Vbeta CDR3 sequencing of some 140 peripheral blood samples (under 45 ophthalmopathy, 70 to 85 hyperthyroidism and approximately 17 progressor patients) is reported in the paper.

The sequences come from peripheral blood mononuclear cells (PBMCs), collected at new diagnosis, from a patient treated with antithyroid drugs. This clonotype was obtained from a woman between 50 and 59 years old with Graves disease. Donor details come from another sample of the same person, matched by shared clones. The chain couples TRBV19 to TRBJ2-1, and TRBD1 matches 9 of the central bases. Here is the DNA: TGTGCCAGTAGTAAATTGGGACAGGGCGATGAGCAGTTCTTC. Its translation reads: CASSKLGQGDEQFF.